This paragraph covers one T cell receptor (beta chain) sequence. The target antigen is unknown. This sample is drawn from a study of vaccination and CD4 T cells after COVID-19. CD4+ T cells that had been cultured provided DNA sequenced with the Oncomine TCR Beta short-read assay. TCRdb reprocessed the PCR reads with MiXCR, giving one entry per CDR3 protein. The profile shows approximately 5,000 distinct CDR3 sequences, around 28% of them singletons. From germline, CDR1 is MNHNS and CDR2 SASEGT. The V and J ends lost 5 bases and 4 bases respectively, with 14 bases between them. The CDR3 is 14 residues long. Treatment reported: roughly 10-day PBMC culture with coronavirus spike peptide pools or control peptides (ViraFEST assay). Collection of the unexposed donor's CD4+ T cells took place before the COVID-19 pandemic (2011-2018).

The TCR originated in a human donor in good health. Sequencing was carried out using CD4+ T cells from blood, cultured in vitro. The chain combines TRBV6-1 with TRBJ1-1; possibly TRBD1 for D (5 bases). As DNA, the CDR3 is TGTGCCAGCAGTCCCGGGGCCACTTCCACTGAAGCTTTCTTT. Residues: CASSPGATSTEAFF.